These 17 T cell receptor beta chains were sequenced from one sample in a study of cytomegalovirus exposure and HLA in healthy donors. Use of 60 Vbeta and 13 Jbeta primers characterized the PCR. The method was immunoSEQ multiplex PCR; TCRdb's version includes in-frame clones alone and lacks a portion of them. Of over 150,000 clones in the sample, roughly 83% were seen once. Input material: PBMCs. These receptors were collected from a boy between 2 and 15 years old in good health and CMV-seronegative.

The chain employs TRBV27 and TRBJ2-7; 7 bases fit TRBD1. The CDR3 has 15 amino acids. Germline CDR1 and CDR2: MNHEY and SMNVEV (reference sequence). The junction had 8 bases not matched to a gene; V was cut back by 2 bases and J by 4 bases. CDR3 coding DNA: TGTGCCAGCAGTTTAGGGCCGGGACAGCATTACGAGCAGTACTTC. Translation gives CASSLGPGQHYEQYF.

The rearrangement joins TRBV6-5 to TRBJ2-7; 10 nucleotides agree with TRBD1. Germline values: CDR1 MNHEY, CDR2 SVGAGI. The CDR3 consists of 15 residues. Trimming cost V 4 bases and J 6 bases; bases outside gene matches: 9. CDR3 sequence: CASSSPDRGMPEQYF. In DNA form, the CDR3 reads TGTGCCAGCAGTTCACCGGACAGGGGGATGCCCGAGCAGTACTTC.

V and J are TRBV23-1 and TRBJ2-5; 10 bases are a match to TRBD1. TRBV23-1 has ORF status, its function being uncertain. The CDR3 runs 15 residues. J gave up 3 bases and V 2 bases, and 3 bases lay outside the gene matches. CDR3 amino acids: CASSQDRGPEETQYF. Written as DNA, the CDR3 is TGCGCCAGCAGTCAAGACAGGGGGCCGGAAGAGACCCAGTACTTC.

The chain couples TRBV5-1 to TRBJ2-5, with D unresolved. The germline gives CDR1 SGHRS, CDR2 YFSETQ. CDR3 length equals 11 residues. The ends were cut back, 5 bases at V and 3 bases at J, with 5 bases in the middle. The CDR3 reads CASSYEETQYF. The CDR3 nucleotides read TGCGCCAGCAGTTATGAAGAGACCCAGTACTTC.

V gene TRBV5-1 combines with J gene TRBJ2-7, with 10 bases that match TRBD2. V lost 0 bases, J lost 4 bases, and 7 bases stayed unmatched. This CDR3 has 16 amino acids. Germline V gene lookup returns CDR1 SGHRS and CDR2 YFSETQ. CDR3 coding DNA: TGCGCCAGCAGCTTGGGGGGGACTAGCGAGGGGTACGAGCAGTACTTC. This translates into CASSLGGTSEGYEQYF.

V is TRBV11-2 and J is TRBJ2-7, with TRBD1 identical over 7 bases. Trimming cost V 5 bases and J 3 bases; bases outside gene matches: 7. Germline V CDR1 and CDR2: SGHAT, FQNNGV. The CDR3 extends over 14 amino acids. CDR3: CASSLGQAYYEQYF. The DNA of the CDR3 is TGTGCCAGCAGCCTAGGACAGGCTTACTACGAGCAGTACTTC.

This chain links TRBV18 with TRBJ1-2; 8 bases map to TRBD1. Unmatched junction bases numbered 0, after V lost 3 bases and J lost 3 bases. CDR3 length: 13 amino acids. CDR1 KGHSH and CDR2 LQKENI come from the germline V gene. The CDR3, as DNA: TGTGCCAGCTCACCGACAGGGGACTATGGCTACACCTTC. It specifies CASSPTGDYGYTF.

The chain has TRBV14 and TRBJ2-5, with D perhaps matching TRBD2 (6 bases). With 5 bases removed from V and 0 bases from J, the gap between germline ends came to 19 bases. The germline V gene encodes CDR1 SGHDN and CDR2 FVKESK. There are 17 residues in the CDR3. CDR3 bases: TGTGCCAGCAGCTCTATGCCGACTAGTAGCCACCAAGAGACCCAGTACTTC. Protein: CASSSMPTSSHQETQYF.

The genes are TRBV9 and TRBJ2-2; D may be TRBD1 (5 bases). Germline lookup yields CDR1 SGDLS and CDR2 YYNGEE. V dropped 0 bases and J dropped 3 bases, with 12 bases sitting between them. The CDR3 runs 16 residues. CDR3 coding DNA: TGTGCCAGCAGCGTAGACCCAGGGATGGACACCGGGGAGCTGTTTTTT. This translates into CASSVDPGMDTGELFF.

The chain carries TRBV20-1 and TRBJ2-1; D gene uncertain. The germline V and J ends were trimmed by 0 bases and 12 bases, with 9 bases remaining between them. Germline loops: CDR1 DFQATT, CDR2 SNEGSKA (reference sequence). The CDR3 runs 11 residues. The CDR3 DNA reads as TGCAGTGCTAGAGATCCCCGCGGGCAGTTCTTC. This gives the protein CSARDPRGQFF.

This chain uses TRBV5-4 with TRBJ2-3; 7 nucleotides agree with TRBD2. Trimming removed 2 bases from V and 3 bases from J; junction bases left unmatched: 6. CDR3 length: 15 amino acids. CDR1 and CDR2 (germline): SGHNT, YYREEE (reference sequence). CDR3 protein: CASSFSQRDTDTQYF. CDR3 DNA: TGTGCCAGCAGCTTCAGCCAGCGGGATACAGATACGCAGTATTTT.

This chain uses TRBV12-5 with TRBJ2-7; tentative D call: TRBD2 (6 bases). V lost 9 bases to trimming and J lost 0 bases, with 12 bases between them. Germline CDR1 and CDR2: LGHNT and FRNRAP. CDR3 size: 13 residues. The CDR3, as DNA: TGTGCTAGCGGGACTTTAGGCTCCTACGAGCAGTACTTC. Protein: CASGTLGSYEQYF.

V gene TRBV30 combines with J gene TRBJ1-1; the D gene is possibly TRBD1 (5 bases). V lost 0 bases, J lost 6 bases, and 8 bases lay in between. The CDR3 is made up of 12 amino acids. Per germline, CDR1 GTSNPN and CDR2 SVGIG (reference sequence). The CDR3 loop is CAWSVDSPEAFF. DNA of the CDR3: TGTGCCTGGAGTGTAGACAGCCCTGAAGCTTTCTTT.

This chain uses TRBV21-1 with TRBJ2-7; the table gives TRBD2 as D, unverified against the DNA. TRBV21-1 is noted as a pseudogene. This CDR3 has 16 amino acids. DNA for the CDR3: TGTGCCAGCAGCAAGACGGGGAGGGCCAAGTACTACGAGCAGTACTTC. Protein product: CASSKTGRAKYYEQYF.

The V call is TRBV6-5, the J call TRBJ1-2; D unclear. The CDR3 is made up of 14 amino acids. V was pared by 4 bases and J by 0 bases, with 9 bases between. The germline V gene has CDR1 MNHEY and CDR2 SVGAGI. CDR3 residues: CASSSVLANYGYTF. DNA of the CDR3: TGTGCCAGCAGTTCCGTCTTAGCTAACTATGGCTACACCTTC.

This clone was counted between two and nine times. This CDR3 reads CASSSGQGTTNEKLFF. CDR3 bases: TGTGCCAGCAGCTCGGGACAGGGCACAACTAATGAAAAACTGTTTTTT. This chain uses TRBV5-6 with TRBJ1-4, with 9 bases matching TRBD1. Germline CDR1 and CDR2: SGHDT and YYEEEE. The CDR3 runs to 16 residues. V gave up 3 bases and J gave up 0 bases; unmatched junction bases: 3.

J is TRBJ1-5 and V is TRBV7-3, with D tentatively TRBD1 (5 bases). CDR3 length: 16 amino acids. V was shortened by 4 bases and J by 2 bases, with 15 bases between the two germline ends. The V gene's germline CDR1 is SGHTA and CDR2 FQGTGA. CDR3 loop: CASSSPETVCNQPQHF. CDR3 in DNA: TGTGCCAGCAGCTCACCCGAGACAGTCTGCAATCAGCCCCAGCATTTT.